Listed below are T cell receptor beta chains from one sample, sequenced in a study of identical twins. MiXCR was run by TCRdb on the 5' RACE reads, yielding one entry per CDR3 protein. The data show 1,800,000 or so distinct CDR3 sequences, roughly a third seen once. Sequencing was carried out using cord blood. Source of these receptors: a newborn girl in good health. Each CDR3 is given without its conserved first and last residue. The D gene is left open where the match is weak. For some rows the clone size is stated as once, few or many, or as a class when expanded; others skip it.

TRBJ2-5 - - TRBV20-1 SARTGTRQETQY
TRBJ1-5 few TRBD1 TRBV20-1 SARVYGTGNQPQH
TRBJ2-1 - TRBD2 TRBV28 ASSSPPLAGGPPYNEQF
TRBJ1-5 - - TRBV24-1 ATSAAGNQPQH
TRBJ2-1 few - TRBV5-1 ASSLVKGIFNEQF
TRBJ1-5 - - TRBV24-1 ATSDRDTQPQH
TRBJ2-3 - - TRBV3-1 ASSQDTLAFRRGTQY
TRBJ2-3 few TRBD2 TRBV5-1 ASRVTGGSTDTQY
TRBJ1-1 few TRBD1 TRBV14 ASSQDPGQATLNTEAF
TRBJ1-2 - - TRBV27 ASSLRRTEYGYT
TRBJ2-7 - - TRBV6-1 ASSEGRLSSYEQY
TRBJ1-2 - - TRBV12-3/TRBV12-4 ASSSFSRVPNYGYT
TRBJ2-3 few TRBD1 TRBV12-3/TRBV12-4 ASSRAPRGPTDTQY
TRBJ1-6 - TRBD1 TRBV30 AWSPRTGMNSPPH
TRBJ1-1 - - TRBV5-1 ASSLDGRPNTEAF
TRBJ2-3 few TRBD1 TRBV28 ASSFPQDRSSTDTQY
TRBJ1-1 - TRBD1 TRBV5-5 ASSGRQGLNTEAF
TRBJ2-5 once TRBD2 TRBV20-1 SATGRARWNEQY
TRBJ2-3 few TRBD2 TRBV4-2 ASARVAGSTDTQY
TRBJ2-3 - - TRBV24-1 ATSDPGGADTQY
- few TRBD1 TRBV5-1 ASSLAGTGIYNEQY
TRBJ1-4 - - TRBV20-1 SARGYEGQTVEKLF
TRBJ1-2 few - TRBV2 ASSESRGLNYGYT
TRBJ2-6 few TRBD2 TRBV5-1 ASSPSSGVSGANVLT
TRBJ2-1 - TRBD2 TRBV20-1 SAFPRGGRNEQF
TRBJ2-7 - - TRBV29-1 SVEVWGYEQY
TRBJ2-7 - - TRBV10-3 ATAGLPSYEQY
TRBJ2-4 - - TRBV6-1 AGSERGDKNIQY
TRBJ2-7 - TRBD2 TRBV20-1 SAFRTSGYEQY
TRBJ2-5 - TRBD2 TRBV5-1 ASSFVASGSGRETQY
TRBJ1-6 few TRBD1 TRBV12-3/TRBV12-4 ASIGDSYNSPLH
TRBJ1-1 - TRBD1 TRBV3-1 ASSLTGVVEAF